The rows below give T cell receptor beta chains drawn from one sample of a study of blood T cell repertoires in COVID-19. The assay was immunoSEQ multiplex PCR, and TCRdb's table has in-frame clones only and misses some. Counted here are around 230,000 clones, 86% occurring once; the ten biggest clones make up roughly 11%. The sample consisted of peripheral blood. The receptors were sampled from a middle-aged man with COVID-19, enrolled during active disease. CDR3s include the opening cysteine and the closing phenylalanine or tryptophan. D genes are given only for firm matches. The size field is filled for only some rows; it gives once, few, many or a size class.

V,D,J,size,CDR3,DNA
TRBV5-5,-,TRBJ2-1,-,CASSLARPREFF,TGTGCCAGCAGCTTGGCGAGGCCGAGGGAGTTCTTC
TRBV24-1,-,TRBJ2-1,-,CATSQGYEQFF,TGTGCCACCAGTCAGGGCTATGAGCAGTTCTTC
TRBV5-1,TRBD1,TRBJ1-6,-,CASSLDRGASPLHF,TGCGCCAGCAGCCTCGACAGGGGGGCTTCACCCCTCCACTTT
TRBV5-1,-,TRBJ1-1,-,CASSPTGNMNTEAFF,TGCGCCAGCAGCCCGACAGGAAACATGAACACTGAAGCTTTCTTT
TRBV7-8,-,TRBJ2-7,-,CASSYSGDPSYEQYF,TGTGCCAGCAGTTATAGCGGAGACCCTTCCTACGAGCAGTACTTC
TRBV21-1,-,TRBJ1-5,-,CASSVQGAPFNQPQHF,TGTGCCAGCAGCGTACAGGGGGCCCCATTCAATCAGCCCCAGCATTTT
TRBV18,TRBD2,TRBJ2-3,once,CASSPLGPGLAGVRTDTQYF,TGTGCCAGCTCACCACTGGGTCCAGGACTAGCGGGAGTCCGCACAGATACGCAGTATTTT
TRBV6-4,-,TRBJ2-3,-,CASSASGQSTQYF,TGTGCCAGCAGTGCCTCTGGGCAGAGTACGCAGTATTTT
TRBV4-1,TRBD1,TRBJ2-7,-,CASSPRQGAQNYEQYF,TGCGCCAGCAGCCCCCGACAGGGTGCGCAGAACTACGAGCAGTACTTC
TRBV5-5,TRBD1,TRBJ2-6,-,CASTPWGQGATGANVLTF,TGTGCCAGCACCCCTTGGGGACAGGGGGCAACTGGGGCCAACGTCCTGACTTTC